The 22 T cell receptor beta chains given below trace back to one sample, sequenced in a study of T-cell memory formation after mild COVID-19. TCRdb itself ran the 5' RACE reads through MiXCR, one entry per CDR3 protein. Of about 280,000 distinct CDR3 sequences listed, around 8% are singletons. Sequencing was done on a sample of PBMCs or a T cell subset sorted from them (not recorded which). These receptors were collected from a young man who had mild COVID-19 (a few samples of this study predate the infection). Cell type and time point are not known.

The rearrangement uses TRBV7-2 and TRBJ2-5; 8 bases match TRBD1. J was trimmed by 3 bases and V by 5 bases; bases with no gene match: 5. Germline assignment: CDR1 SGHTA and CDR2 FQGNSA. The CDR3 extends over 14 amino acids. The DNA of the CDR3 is TGTGCCAGCAGCCCGAAGACAGGGGAAGAGACCCAGTACTTC. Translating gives CASSPKTGEETQYF.

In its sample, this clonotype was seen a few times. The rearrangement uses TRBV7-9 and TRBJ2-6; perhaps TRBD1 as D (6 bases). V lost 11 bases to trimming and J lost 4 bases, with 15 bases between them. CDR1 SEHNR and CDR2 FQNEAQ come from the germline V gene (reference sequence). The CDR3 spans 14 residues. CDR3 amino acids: CAFGGHYGANVLTF. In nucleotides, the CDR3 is TGTGCCTTTGGGGGACACTACGGGGCCAACGTCCTGACTTTC.

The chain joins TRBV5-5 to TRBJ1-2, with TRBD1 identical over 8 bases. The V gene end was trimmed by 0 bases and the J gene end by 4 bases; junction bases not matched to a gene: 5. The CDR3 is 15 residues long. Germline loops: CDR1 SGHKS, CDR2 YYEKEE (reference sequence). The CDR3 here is CASSLAGGAGYGYTF. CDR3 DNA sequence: TGTGCCAGCAGCTTGGCAGGGGGCGCCGGCTATGGCTACACCTTC.

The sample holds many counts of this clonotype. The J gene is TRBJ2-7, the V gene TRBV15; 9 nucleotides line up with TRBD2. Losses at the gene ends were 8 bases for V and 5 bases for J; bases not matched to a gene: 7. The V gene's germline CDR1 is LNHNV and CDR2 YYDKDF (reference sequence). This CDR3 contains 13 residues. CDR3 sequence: CATAGGGSNEQYF. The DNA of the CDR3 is TGTGCCACCGCGGGGGGGGGTTCAAACGAGCAGTACTTC. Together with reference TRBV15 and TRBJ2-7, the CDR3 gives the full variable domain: DAMVIQNPRYQVTQFGKPVTLSCSQTLNHNVMYWYQQKSSQAPKLLFHYYDKDFNNEADTPDNFQSRRPNTSFCFLDIRSPGLGDTAMYLCATAGGGSNEQYFGPGTRLTVT.

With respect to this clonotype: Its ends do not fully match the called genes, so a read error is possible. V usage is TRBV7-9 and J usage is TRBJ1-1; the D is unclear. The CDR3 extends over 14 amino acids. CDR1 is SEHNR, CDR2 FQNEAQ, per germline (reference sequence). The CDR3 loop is CASSLGSMKTEAFF. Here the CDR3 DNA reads TGTGCCAGCAGCTTAGGGAGTATGAAGACTGAAGCTTTCTTT. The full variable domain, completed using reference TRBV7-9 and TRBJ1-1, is DTGVSQNPRHKITKRGQNVTFRCDPISEHNRLYWYRQTLGQGPEFLTYFQNEAQLEKSRLLSDRFSAERPKGSFSTLEIQRTEQGDSAMYLCASSLGSMKTEAFFGQGTRLTVV.

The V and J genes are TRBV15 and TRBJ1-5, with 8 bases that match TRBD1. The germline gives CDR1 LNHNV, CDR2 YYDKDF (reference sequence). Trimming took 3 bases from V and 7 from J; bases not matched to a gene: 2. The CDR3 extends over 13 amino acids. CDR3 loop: CATSSRGQQPQHF. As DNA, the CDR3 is TGTGCCACCAGCAGCAGGGGGCAACAGCCCCAGCATTTT.

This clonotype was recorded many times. For the CDR3, the DNA is TGCAGTGCTAGGGGACAGGGTGAGGCGACCCAGTACTTC. Amino acids: CSARGQGEATQYF. V usage is TRBV20-1 and J usage is TRBJ2-5; 9 bases line up with TRBD1. J was trimmed by 7 bases and V by 3 bases; bases with no gene match: 6. The CDR3 loop spans 13 amino acids. In germline, CDR1 is DFQATT, CDR2 SNEGSKA (reference sequence).

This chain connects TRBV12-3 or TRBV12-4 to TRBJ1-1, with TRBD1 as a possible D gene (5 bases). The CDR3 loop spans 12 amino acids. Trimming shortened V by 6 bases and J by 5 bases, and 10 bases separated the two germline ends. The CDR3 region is CASRTEATEAFF. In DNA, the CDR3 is TGTGCCAGCAGGACAGAGGCGACTGAAGCTTTCTTT.

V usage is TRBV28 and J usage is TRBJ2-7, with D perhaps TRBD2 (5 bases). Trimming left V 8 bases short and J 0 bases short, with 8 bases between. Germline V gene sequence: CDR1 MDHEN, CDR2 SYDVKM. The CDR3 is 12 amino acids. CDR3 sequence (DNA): TGTGCCAGCCGGGGAAACTCCTACGAGCAGTACTTC. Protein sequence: CASRGNSYEQYF.

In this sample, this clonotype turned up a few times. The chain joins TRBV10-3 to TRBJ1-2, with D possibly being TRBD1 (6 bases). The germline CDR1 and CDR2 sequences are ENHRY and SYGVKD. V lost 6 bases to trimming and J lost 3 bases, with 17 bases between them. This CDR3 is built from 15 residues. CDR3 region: CAIRAGAGDDYGYTF. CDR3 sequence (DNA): TGTGCCATCAGAGCTGGAGCAGGGGACGACTATGGCTACACCTTC.

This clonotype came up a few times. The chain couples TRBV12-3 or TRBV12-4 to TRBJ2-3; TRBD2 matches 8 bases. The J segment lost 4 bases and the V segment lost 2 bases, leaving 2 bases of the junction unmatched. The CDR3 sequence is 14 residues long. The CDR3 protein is CASSLRGGPDTQYF. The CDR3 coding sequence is TGTGCCAGCAGTTTACGCGGGGGGCCAGATACGCAGTATTTT.

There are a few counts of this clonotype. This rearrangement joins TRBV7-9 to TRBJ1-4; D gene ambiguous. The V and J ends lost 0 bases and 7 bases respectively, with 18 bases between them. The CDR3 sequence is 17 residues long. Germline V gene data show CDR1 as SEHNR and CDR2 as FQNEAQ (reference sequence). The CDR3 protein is CASSLALMWGSSEKLFF. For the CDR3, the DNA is TGTGCCAGCAGCTTAGCGCTTATGTGGGGATCAAGTGAAAAACTGTTTTTT. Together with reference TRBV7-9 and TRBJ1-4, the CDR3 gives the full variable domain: DTGVSQNPRHKITKRGQNVTFRCDPISEHNRLYWYRQTLGQGPEFLTYFQNEAQLEKSRLLSDRFSAERPKGSFSTLEIQRTEQGDSAMYLCASSLALMWGSSEKLFFGSGTQLSVL.

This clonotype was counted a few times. The CDR3 loop is CASRVGPGTGTEAFF. As DNA, the CDR3 is TGTGCCAGCAGGGTCGGGCCAGGGACCGGCACTGAAGCTTTCTTT. This sequence joins TRBV11-2 and TRBJ1-1; TRBD1 might be the D (5 bases). V shed 6 bases and J shed 4 bases, with 18 bases lying between them. The CDR3 runs 15 residues. Germline assignment: CDR1 SGHAT and CDR2 FQNNGV.

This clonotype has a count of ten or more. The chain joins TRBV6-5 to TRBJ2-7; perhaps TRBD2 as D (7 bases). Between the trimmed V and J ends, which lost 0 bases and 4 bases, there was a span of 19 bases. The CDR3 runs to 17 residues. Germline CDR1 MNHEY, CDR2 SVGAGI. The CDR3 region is CASSYSRGGRSRYEQYF. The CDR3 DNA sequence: TGTGCCAGCAGTTACTCGAGGGGGGGCAGGAGTCGTTACGAGCAGTACTTC.

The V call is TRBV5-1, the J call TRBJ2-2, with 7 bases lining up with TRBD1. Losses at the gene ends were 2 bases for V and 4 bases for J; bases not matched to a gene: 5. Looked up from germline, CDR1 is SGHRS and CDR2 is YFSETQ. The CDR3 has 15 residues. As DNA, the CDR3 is TGCGCCAGCAGCTTTACGACAGGGTTCACCGGGGAGCTGTTTTTT. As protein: CASSFTTGFTGELFF.

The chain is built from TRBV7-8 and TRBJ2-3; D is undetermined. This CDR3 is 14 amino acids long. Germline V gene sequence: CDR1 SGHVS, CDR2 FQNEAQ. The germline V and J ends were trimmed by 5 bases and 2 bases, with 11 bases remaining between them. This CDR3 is CASSRSFFTDTQYF. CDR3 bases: TGTGCCAGCAGCCGCTCGTTTTTCACAGATACGCAGTATTTT. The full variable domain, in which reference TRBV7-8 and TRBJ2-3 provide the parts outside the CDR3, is GAGVSQSPRYKVAKRGQDVALRCDPISGHVSLFWYQQALGQGPEFLTYFQNEAQLDKSGLPSDRFFAERPEGSVSTLKIQRTQQEDSAVYLCASSRSFFTDTQYFGPGTRLTVL.

CDR3: CASSLAWSTGELFF. The CDR3 DNA reads as TGTGCCAGCAGCTTAGCGTGGTCGACCGGGGAGCTGTTTTTT. V usage is TRBV7-2 and J usage is TRBJ2-2; D gene unclear. In germline, CDR1 is SGHTA, CDR2 FQGNSA. V lost 0 bases and J 5 bases, leaving 7 bases between the germline ends. The CDR3 totals 14 residues.

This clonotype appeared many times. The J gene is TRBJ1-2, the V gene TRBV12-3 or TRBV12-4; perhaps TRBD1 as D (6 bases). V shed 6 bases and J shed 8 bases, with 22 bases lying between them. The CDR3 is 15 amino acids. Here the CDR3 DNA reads TGTGCCAGCAGACGAGGACGTGGGGGGCTCCGAGGCTACACCTTC. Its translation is CASRRGRGGLRGYTF.

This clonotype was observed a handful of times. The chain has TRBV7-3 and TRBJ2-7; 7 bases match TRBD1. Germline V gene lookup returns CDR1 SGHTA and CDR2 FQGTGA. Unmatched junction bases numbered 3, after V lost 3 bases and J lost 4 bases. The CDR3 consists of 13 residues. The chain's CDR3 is CASSFWTGYEQYF. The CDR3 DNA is TGTGCCAGCAGCTTTTGGACAGGTTACGAGCAGTACTTC.

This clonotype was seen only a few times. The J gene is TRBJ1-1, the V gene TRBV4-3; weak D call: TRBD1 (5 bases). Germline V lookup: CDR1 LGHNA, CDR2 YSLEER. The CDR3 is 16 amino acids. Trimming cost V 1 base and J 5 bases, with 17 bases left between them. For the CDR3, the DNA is TGCGCCAGCAGCCAAGTCCGCCTCAGGGAGGGGACTGAAGCTTTCTTT. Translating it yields CASSQVRLREGTEAFF.

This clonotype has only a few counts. CDR3 protein: CASSRRTITDTQYF. The CDR3 coding sequence is TGCGCCAGCAGCCGAAGGACTATCACAGATACGCAGTATTTT. The chain uses TRBV5-1 and TRBJ2-3; the D gene is possibly TRBD2 (6 bases). The V end lost 4 bases, the J end lost 2 bases, and 11 bases lay between the germline ends. This CDR3 is 14 amino acids long. Germline V CDR1 and CDR2: SGHRS, YFSETQ.

CDR3 region: CAIRVRDTGELFF. DNA of the CDR3: TGTGCCATTCGGGTTCGCGACACCGGGGAGCTGTTTTTT. The gene calls are TRBV10-3 and TRBJ2-2; D remains unclear. Trimming pared 9 bases from V and 3 bases from J, leaving 11 bases between. CDR1 ENHRY and CDR2 SYGVKD come from the germline V gene. The CDR3 is 13 residues long.